Sequencing of this T cell receptor (beta chain) was carried out in a study of T cells in Graves' hyperthyroidism and ophthalmopathy. Looking at the study overall: Upon initial diagnosis and before any treatment, peripheral blood was collected. Regarding the study as a whole: Using 13 V-J features, a model discriminated ophthalmopathy from stable hyperthyroidism.

The V and J ends lost 7 bases and 4 bases respectively, with 10 bases between them. The CDR3 consists of 13 residues. The germline V gene encodes CDR1 MNHEY and CDR2 SVGEGT. The study left out patients who had uncontrolled infection, other autoimmune disease, pregnancy or lactation. In making diagnoses, clinical symptoms, serum thyroxine and TRAb, thyroid ultrasound and orbital computed tomography were all used. Worth noting for this clonotype: Its antigen is still unknown.

Amplification of TCR beta CDR3 regions used RNA as the template. Carried out on the TCR CDR3, a first-round RT-PCR used the HTBI primer set. TCRdb re-called the multiplex PCR reads through MiXCR, storing one row per CDR3 protein. The sample carries around 690,000 distinct CDR3 sequences, roughly 17% recorded once. This TCR came from a man aged 50 or older with Graves' hyperthyroidism. Sequences were obtained from blood. The chain links TRBV6-2 or TRBV6-3 to TRBJ2-2; no definite D call. The CDR3 sequence is CASIEDGTGELFF. The CDR3 region has the DNA TGTGCCAGCATTGAAGACGGCACCGGGGAGCTGTTTTTT.